This passage covers 17 T cell receptor beta chains from one sample sequenced in a study of OX40 agonist ivuxolimab in advanced cancers. Some clones are missing from TCRdb's copy, which holds only in-frame ones; the method was immunoSEQ multiplex PCR. The sample contains 35,000 to 50,000 clones, roughly nine tenths of which appear only once. Here the sequenced sample was CD4+ or CD8+ T cells sorted from blood, taken in a trial of the OX40 agonist ivuxolimab. The receptors here all came from an adult with an advanced solid tumor such as melanoma, head and neck, liver or kidney cancer.

The genes are TRBV5-1 and TRBJ2-5; 8 bases fit TRBD1. The J call could be wrong; TRBJ2-7 is a better fit for the DNA end. CDR3 length: 14 amino acids. Germline CDR1 is SGHRS and CDR2 is YFSETQ. The chain's CDR3 is CASSLGQGKYEQYF. The CDR3 nucleotides read TGCGCCAGCAGCTTGGGACAGGGGAAGTACGAGCAGTACTTC.

This sequence joins TRBV5-1 and TRBJ2-2, with D perhaps matching TRBD2 (6 bases). Trimming removed 2 bases from V and 6 bases from J, with 8 bases in between. Germline V lookup: CDR1 SGHRS, CDR2 YFSETQ. The CDR3 extends over 13 amino acids. The CDR3 nucleotides read TGCGCCAGCAGCTTAGGCGGGGCCGGGGAGCTGTTTTTT. Translation gives CASSLGGAGELFF.

The chain uses TRBV27 and TRBJ1-2; D perhaps matches TRBD1 (6 bases). Germline CDR1 is MNHEY and CDR2 is SMNVEV (reference sequence). The V gene lost 2 bases and the J gene lost 8 bases, with 12 bases spanning the gap. The CDR3 sequence is 13 residues long. For the CDR3, the DNA is TGTGCCAGCAGTTTAGCCCAGGGGTTCGGCTACACCTTC. The encoded protein is CASSLAQGFGYTF.

The J gene is TRBJ2-1, the V gene TRBV2; no firm D call. V was trimmed by 5 bases and J by 10 bases, leaving 24 bases between them. Germline values: CDR1 SNHLY, CDR2 FYNNEI. This CDR3 has 16 residues. In DNA form, the CDR3 reads TGTGCCAGCAGTCTACCTACACTATCGCAAAAGGAGGAGCAGTTCTTC. Translated: CASSLPTLSQKEEQFF.

V usage is TRBV11-3 and J usage is TRBJ2-1; 7 bases fit TRBD2. Germline V gene sequence: CDR1 SGHNT, CDR2 YENEEA. V was pared by 5 bases and J by 6 bases, with 4 bases of the junction left unmatched. The CDR3 sequence is 13 residues long. The CDR3 DNA reads TGTGCCAGCAGCGTCTGGGGGGGCAATGAGCAGTTCTTC. Amino acid sequence: CASSVWGGNEQFF.

The chain combines TRBV7-9 with TRBJ1-2, with D possibly TRBD1 on 5 matching bases. Trimming pared 1 base from V and 8 bases from J, leaving 14 bases between. The germline gives CDR1 SEHNR, CDR2 FQNEAQ (reference sequence). The CDR3 has 14 residues. CDR3 sequence reads: CASSLVAGLGGYTF. The CDR3 region has the DNA TGTGCCAGCAGCTTAGTCGCAGGGTTGGGCGGCTACACCTTC.

The chain joins TRBV27 to TRBJ2-7; D is tentatively TRBD1 or TRBD2 (5 bases each). There are 14 residues in the CDR3. The germline V gene encodes CDR1 MNHEY and CDR2 SMNVEV (reference sequence). Trimming took 0 bases from V and 5 from J, leaving 11 bases between them. CDR3 in DNA: TGTGCCAGCAGTTTATCGGGGACCAGCGACGAGCAGTACTTC. As protein: CASSLSGTSDEQYF.

V gene TRBV6-5 combines with J gene TRBJ1-5; D is unclear. Trimming pared 6 bases from V and 5 bases from J, leaving 11 bases between. Germline V gene sequence: CDR1 MNHEY, CDR2 SVGAGI. This CDR3 spans 13 amino acids. This CDR3 reads CASSAVSYQPQHF. CDR3 coding DNA: TGTGCCAGCAGCGCGGTTTCCTATCAGCCCCAGCATTTT.

V gene TRBV2 combines with J gene TRBJ1-4; D is possibly TRBD1 (5 bases). Trimming pared 2 bases from V and 5 bases from J, leaving 18 bases between. This CDR3 has 17 residues. Germline V gene lookup returns CDR1 SNHLY and CDR2 FYNNEI. Here the CDR3 reads CASSELGDGQKNEKLFF. The CDR3 bases are TGTGCCAGCAGTGAATTGGGGGACGGACAAAAGAATGAAAAACTGTTTTTT. The full variable domain, its missing parts supplied by reference TRBV2 and TRBJ1-4, is EPEVTQTPSHQVTQMGQEVILRCVPISNHLYFYWYRQILGQKVEFLVSFYNNEISEKSEIFDDQFSVERPDGSNFTLKIRSTKLEDSAMYFCASSELGDGQKNEKLFFGSGTQLSVL.

J is TRBJ1-1 and V is TRBV6-5, with D tentatively TRBD1 (5 bases). The CDR3 sequence is 13 residues long. CDR1 is MNHEY and CDR2 is SVGAGI in the germline V gene. V was pared by 8 bases and J by 3 bases, with 13 bases between. CDR3 in DNA: TGTGCCAGCGGTGTGGGGGGGGACACTGAAGCTTTCTTT. This gives the protein CASGVGGDTEAFF.

The chain recombines TRBV9 with TRBJ2-5; possible D gene TRBD1, 5 bases. CDR3 length: 15 amino acids. The V end was cut by 0 bases, the J end by 0 bases, with 9 bases between. Germline CDR1 is SGDLS and CDR2 is YYNGEE. The CDR3, as DNA: TGTGCCAGCAGCGTAGAATTCAGGGACCAAGAGACCCAGTACTTC. Its translation is CASSVEFRDQETQYF.

CDR3 DNA sequence: TGTGCCAGCAGTTCTGACGGGAAAATTAACTATGGCTACACCTTC. It yields the protein CASSSDGKINYGYTF. The V call is TRBV27, the J call TRBJ1-2; no reliable D call. There are 15 residues in the CDR3. Trimming removed 4 bases at V and 1 base at J, with 13 bases between. Germline lookup yields CDR1 MNHEY and CDR2 SMNVEV (reference sequence).

The chain is built from TRBV5-1 and TRBJ1-1; 11 bases are shared with TRBD1. Germline V gene lookup returns CDR1 SGHRS and CDR2 YFSETQ. CDR3 length: 15 residues. After removal of 2 bases from V and 5 bases from J, the junction contained 5 bases not matched to a gene. CDR3 nucleotides: TGCGCCAGCAGCTTAAACCGGGACAGGGGGACTGAAGCTTTCTTT. Its translation: CASSLNRDRGTEAFF.

Notes on this clone: The junction shows a germline mismatch at one end, possibly a read error. The rearrangement joins TRBV5-1 to TRBJ1-2, with D perhaps TRBD1 (5 bases). The CDR3 covers 15 residues. CDR1 and CDR2 from the germline V gene are SGHRS and YFSETQ. CDR3 sequence (DNA): TGTGCCAGCAGCTTGACAGAGGAAGCTAACTATGGCTACACCTTC. Its protein product is CASSLTEEANYGYTF.

J is TRBJ1-6 and V is TRBV4-3, with a weak D call TRBD1 (5 bases). Trimming stripped 4 bases from V and 4 bases from J, with 11 bases between. This CDR3 has 15 residues. CDR1 and CDR2 (germline): LGHNA, YSLEER. CDR3 sequence: CASSPQAEYNSPLHF. The CDR3 coding sequence is TGCGCCAGCAGCCCACAGGCGGAATATAATTCACCCCTCCACTTT.

This clone was seen a handful of times. The chain combines TRBV6-5 with TRBJ2-7; D is unresolved. In germline, CDR1 is MNHEY, CDR2 SVGAGI. Trimming shortened V by 2 bases and J by 4 bases, and 12 bases separated the two germline ends. CDR3 length: 14 residues. The CDR3 DNA sequence: TGTGCCAGCAGTTACGGGCCAGTACCGTACGAGCAGTACTTC. This sequence encodes CASSYGPVPYEQYF.

The gene calls are TRBV5-6 and TRBJ1-5, with D unclear. Trimming left V 1 base short and J 2 bases short, with 7 bases between. The CDR3 is made up of 14 amino acids. Germline V gene data show CDR1 as SGHDT and CDR2 as YYEEEE. The CDR3 bases are TGTGCCAGCAGCTTGAGGTCGGGCAATCAGCCCCAGCATTTT. Amino acid sequence: CASSLRSGNQPQHF.